Here is one T cell receptor beta chain with its context. Its antigen is undetermined. Repertoires were generated with immunoSEQ multiplex PCR, while TCRdb's copy carries only in-frame clones and drops some. This sample has some 180,000 clones, with around 90% found just once. This specimen belongs to a study of T cell responses to AZD1222 COVID-19 vaccine. Losses at the gene ends were 6 bases for V and 6 bases for J; bases not matched to a gene: 11. The CDR3 totals 15 residues. Germline assignment: CDR1 SGHTA and CDR2 FQGNSA. Study findings and constraints: Variant regions that are unmutated are reportedly the target of nearly half of spike-specific TCRs. Repertoires in all cases were sampled only once the peak T cell response had passed. A rise in Spike-specific TCR breadth and depth followed two AZD1222 doses.

The starting material was peripheral blood, obtained 28 days after the second AZD1222 dose. The source of this sequence is an adult who received the AZD1222 COVID-19 vaccine. This sequence joins TRBV7-2 and TRBJ1-5, with 7 bases fitting TRBD1. The CDR3 DNA is TGTGCCAGCAGACTAGGGGGCTCAGGGGGTCAGCCCCAGCATTTT. Translation gives CASRLGGSGGQPQHF.